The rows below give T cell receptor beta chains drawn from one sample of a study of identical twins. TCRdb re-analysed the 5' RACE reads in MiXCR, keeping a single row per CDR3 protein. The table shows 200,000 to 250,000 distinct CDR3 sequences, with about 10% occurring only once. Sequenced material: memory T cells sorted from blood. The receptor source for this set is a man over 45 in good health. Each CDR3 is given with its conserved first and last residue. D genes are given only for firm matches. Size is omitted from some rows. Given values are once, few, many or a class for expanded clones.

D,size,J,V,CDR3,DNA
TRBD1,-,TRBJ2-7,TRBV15,CATSKKQGYEQYF,TGTGCCACCAGCAAAAAACAGGGGTACGAGCAGTACTTC
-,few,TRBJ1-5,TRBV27,CASSVQGGNQPQHF,TGTGCCAGCAGTGTCCAGGGAGGCAATCAGCCCCAGCATTTT
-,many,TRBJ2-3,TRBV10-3,CAISGSTDTQYF,TGTGCCATCAGTGGGAGCACAGATACGCAGTATTTT
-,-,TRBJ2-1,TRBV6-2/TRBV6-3,CASSYSQGSPQFF,TGTGCCAGCAGTTACTCGCAAGGGTCCCCCCAGTTCTTC
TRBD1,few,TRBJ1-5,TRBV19,CASSTVQGADQPQHF,TGTGCCAGTAGTACCGTACAGGGGGCCGATCAGCCCCAGCATTTT
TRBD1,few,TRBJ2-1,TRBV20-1,CSARDLEGRRGRYNEQFF,TGCAGTGCTAGAGATCTGGAGGGACGCAGGGGGCGCTACAATGAGCAGTTCTTC
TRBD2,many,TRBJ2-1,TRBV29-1,CSVEDRGRAYNEQFF,TGCAGCGTTGAAGATCGCGGGAGGGCCTACAATGAGCAGTTCTTC
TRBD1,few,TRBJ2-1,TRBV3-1,CASINSGTGHNEQFF,TGTGCCAGCATCAACTCGGGGACAGGTCACAATGAGCAGTTCTTC
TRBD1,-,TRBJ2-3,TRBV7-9,CASNDRGTSTDTQYF,TGTGCCAGCAATGACAGGGGGACTAGCACAGATACGCAGTATTTT
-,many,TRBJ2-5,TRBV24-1,CATSDTGTGTRTQYF,TGTGCCACCAGTGACACCGGGACAGGGACTAGGACCCAGTACTTC
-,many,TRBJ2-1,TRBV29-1,CSVEARVLGWQFF,TGCAGCGTTGAAGCAAGGGTTTTGGGGTGGCAGTTCTTC
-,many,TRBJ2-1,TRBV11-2,CASSLGVWSNEQFF,TGTGCCAGCAGCTTAGGGGTCTGGAGCAATGAGCAGTTCTTC
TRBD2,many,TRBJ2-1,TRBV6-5,CASSYSMAGGYNEQFF,TGTGCCAGCAGTTACTCGATGGCGGGGGGATACAATGAGCAGTTCTTC